This is a list of T cell receptor beta chains from one sample in a study of post-analysis software for immune sequencing data. TCRdb reprocessed the PCR reads via MiXCR and lists one record per CDR3 protein. Among about 620,000 distinct CDR3 sequences listed, roughly 47% were seen once. Sequencing was performed on blood. Source of these receptors: a girl aged 5-17 years with multiple sclerosis. Both conserved end residues are trimmed from each CDR3.

j_call	cdr3_length	v_call	cdr3_aa
NA	14	TRBV6-5	ASSPLTLTGVDEQY
TRBJ2-6	12	TRBV12-3/TRBV12-4	ASSFGGGANVLT
TRBJ2-1	13	TRBV5-1	ASSRTESSYNEQF
TRBJ2-1	12	TRBV12-3/TRBV12-4	ASRRTGGINEQF
TRBJ2-7	13	TRBV6-5	ASSYSRGPSYEQY
TRBJ2-3	11	TRBV7-2	ASNRLASDTQY
TRBJ2-1	14	TRBV24-1	ATSEAPGTGVDEQF
TRBJ1-2	10	TRBV20-1	SASWAGHGYT
TRBJ2-3	12	TRBV12-3/TRBV12-4	ASSRLAGGDTQY
TRBJ2-3	11	TRBV12-3/TRBV12-4	ASSLANTDAQY
TRBJ2-7	12	TRBV10-3	AISARFTGGEQY
TRBJ1-1	13	TRBV10-3	AASEDGPVGTEAF
NA	12	TRBV6-6	ASSYELAVREQY
TRBJ1-2	14	TRBV5-1	ASSPGPDRDNYGYT
TRBJ2-3	14	TRBV29-1	SVGGSRGSSTDTQY
TRBJ2-5	12	TRBV29-1	SVGKPRGQETQY
TRBJ2-3	12	TRBV7-9	ASRAAGGTDTQY
TRBJ2-1	13	TRBV12-3/TRBV12-4	ASSLRLAGLNEQF
TRBJ2-1	13	TRBV5-1	ASSLTSGAPNEQF
TRBJ2-1	11	TRBV12-3/TRBV12-4	ASRTTPYNEQF
NA	13	TRBV29-1	SVSPGTGGEETQY
TRBJ1-1	10	TRBV20-1	SARKGSAEAF
TRBJ1-2	11	TRBV6-1	ASVLGGDYGYT
NA	9	TRBV10-2	ASGVKYEQY
TRBJ2-7	14	TRBV29-1	SVGRLEPGLRNEQY
NA	13	TRBV9	ASSAPGVRSDEQY
TRBJ2-1	13	TRBV6-4	ASSEQRGGPREQF
TRBJ2-1	14	TRBV11-2	ASTRSGTGVLSEQF
TRBJ1-1	12	TRBV20-1	SARGGKVNTEAF
TRBJ2-1	15	TRBV6-1	AGSGDPTGTLWGDQF
TRBJ1-5	13	TRBV2	ASREDRGDNQPQH
NA	15	TRBV5-1	ASSRLTGGRGNYEQY
TRBJ2-5	11	TRBV12-5	ASAWTGWETQY
TRBJ2-7	11	TRBV15	ASGASGGYEQY
TRBJ2-7	13	TRBV5-5	ASSSFETGFYEQY
TRBJ2-6	13	TRBV12-3/TRBV12-4	ASSSGATGANVLT
TRBJ2-1	10	TRBV6-6	ASSYSWNEQF
TRBJ2-1	14	TRBV27	ASRLRSGGIYNEQF
TRBJ1-6	14	TRBV12-3/TRBV12-4	ASSLPHWDYNSPLH
TRBJ1-1	13	TRBV5-1	ASREGGNVGTEAF
NA	12	TRBV7-2	ASSLKQGSYEQY
TRBJ2-3	12	TRBV12-3/TRBV12-4	ASSPTSGTDTQY
TRBJ2-3	13	TRBV4-1	ASSPPNGRPDTQY
TRBJ2-5	11	TRBV21-1	ASSKTEQETQY
TRBJ1-1	12	TRBV12-3/TRBV12-4	ASSFPDRDSEAF
TRBJ1-5	12	TRBV6-5	ASSPLGVRQPQH
TRBJ2-2	12	TRBV6-5	ASTPTGSTGELF
TRBJ2-7	10	TRBV11-3	ASSLWWDEQY
TRBJ2-7	12	TRBV20-1	SAESGTGYYEQY
TRBJ2-7	11	TRBV5-1	ASSPLSSYEQY
TRBJ1-2	12	TRBV20-1	SASPLSFNYGYT
TRBJ2-7	11	TRBV10-2	ASRWVAGGEQY
TRBJ2-5	13	TRBV7-6	ASSLEASGQETQY
TRBJ2-3	14	TRBV12-3/TRBV12-4	ASSLARGQTADTQY
TRBJ2-7	11	TRBV12-3/TRBV12-4	ASLDGSSYEQY
TRBJ1-2	10	TRBV12-3/TRBV12-4	ASSLSHRGYT
TRBJ1-1	13	TRBV5-1	ASSARQGLGVEAF